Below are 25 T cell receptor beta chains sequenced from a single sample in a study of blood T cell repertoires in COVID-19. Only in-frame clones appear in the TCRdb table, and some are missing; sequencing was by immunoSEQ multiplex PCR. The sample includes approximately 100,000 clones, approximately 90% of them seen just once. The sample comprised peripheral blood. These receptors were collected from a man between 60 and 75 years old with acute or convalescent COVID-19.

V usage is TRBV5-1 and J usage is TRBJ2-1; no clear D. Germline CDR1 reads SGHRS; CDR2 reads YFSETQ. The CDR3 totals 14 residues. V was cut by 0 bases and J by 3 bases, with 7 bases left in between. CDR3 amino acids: CASSLESDYNEQFF. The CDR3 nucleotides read TGCGCCAGCAGCTTGGAAAGCGACTACAATGAGCAGTTCTTC. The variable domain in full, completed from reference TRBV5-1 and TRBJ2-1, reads KAGVTQTPRYLIKTRGQQVTLSCSPISGHRSVSWYQQTPGQGLQFLFEYFSETQRNKGNFPGRFSGRQFSNSRSEMNVSTLELGDSALYLCASSLESDYNEQFFGPGTRLTVL.

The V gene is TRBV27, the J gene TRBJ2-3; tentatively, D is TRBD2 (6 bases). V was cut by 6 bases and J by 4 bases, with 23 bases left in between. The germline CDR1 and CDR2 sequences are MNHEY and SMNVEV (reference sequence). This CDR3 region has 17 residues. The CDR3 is CASRPRSGVAEADTQYF. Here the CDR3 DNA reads TGTGCCAGCAGACCGCGCTCGGGGGTAGCGGAGGCAGATACGCAGTATTTT.

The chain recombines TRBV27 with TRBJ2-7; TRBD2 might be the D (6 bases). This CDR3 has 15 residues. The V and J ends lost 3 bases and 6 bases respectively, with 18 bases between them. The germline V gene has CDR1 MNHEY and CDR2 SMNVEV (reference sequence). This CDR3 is CASSFGGKGLVEQYF. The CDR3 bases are TGTGCCAGCAGTTTTGGAGGGAAGGGTTTAGTCGAGCAGTACTTC.

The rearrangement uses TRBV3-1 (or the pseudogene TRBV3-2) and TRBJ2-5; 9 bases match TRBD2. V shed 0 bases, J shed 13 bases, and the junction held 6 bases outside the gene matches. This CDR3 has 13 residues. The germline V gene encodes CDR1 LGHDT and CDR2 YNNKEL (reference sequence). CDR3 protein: CASSQEAGGPRYF. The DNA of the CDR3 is TGTGCCAGCAGCCAAGAGGCGGGAGGGCCCCGGTACTTC.

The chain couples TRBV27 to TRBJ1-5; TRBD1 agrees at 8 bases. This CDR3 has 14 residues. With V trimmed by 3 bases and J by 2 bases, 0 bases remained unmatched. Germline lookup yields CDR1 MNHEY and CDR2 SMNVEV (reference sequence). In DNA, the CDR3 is TGTGCCAGCAGTTTGACAGGGGGCAATCAGCCCCAGCATTTT. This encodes CASSLTGGNQPQHF.

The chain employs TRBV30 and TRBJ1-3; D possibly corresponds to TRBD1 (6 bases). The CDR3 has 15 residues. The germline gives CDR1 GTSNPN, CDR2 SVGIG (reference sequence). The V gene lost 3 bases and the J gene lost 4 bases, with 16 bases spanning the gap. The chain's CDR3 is CAWSAAGAKGNTIYF. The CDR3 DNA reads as TGTGCCTGGAGCGCCGCGGGGGCAAAAGGAAACACCATATATTTT.

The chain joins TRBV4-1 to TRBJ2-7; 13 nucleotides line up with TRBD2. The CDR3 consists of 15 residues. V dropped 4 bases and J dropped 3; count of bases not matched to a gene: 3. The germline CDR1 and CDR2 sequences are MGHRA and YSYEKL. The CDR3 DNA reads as TGCGCCAGCAGCCCACTAGCGGGAGGGATCTACGAGCAGTACGTC. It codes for CASSPLAGGIYEQYV.

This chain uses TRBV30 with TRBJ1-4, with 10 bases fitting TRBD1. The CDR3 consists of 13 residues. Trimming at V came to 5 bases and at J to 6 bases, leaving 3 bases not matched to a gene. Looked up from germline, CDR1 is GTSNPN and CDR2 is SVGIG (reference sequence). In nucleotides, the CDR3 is TGTGCCTGGGCGACAGGGGGCCATGAAAAACTGTTTTTT. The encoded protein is CAWATGGHEKLFF.

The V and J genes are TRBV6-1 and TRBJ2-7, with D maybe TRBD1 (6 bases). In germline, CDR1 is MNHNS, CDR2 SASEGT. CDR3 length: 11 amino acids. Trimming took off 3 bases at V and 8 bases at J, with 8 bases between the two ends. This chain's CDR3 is CASSDQGKQYV. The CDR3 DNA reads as TGTGCCAGCAGTGACCAGGGGAAGCAGTACGTC.

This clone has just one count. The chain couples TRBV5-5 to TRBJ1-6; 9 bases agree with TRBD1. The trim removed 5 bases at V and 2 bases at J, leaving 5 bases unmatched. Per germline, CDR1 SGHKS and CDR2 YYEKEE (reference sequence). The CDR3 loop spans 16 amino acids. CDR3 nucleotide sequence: TGTGCCAGCAGTTCGGGACAGGGCCCCTATAATTCACCCCTCCACTTT. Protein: CASSSGQGPYNSPLHF.

CDR3 amino acids: CAWDRGSGNTIYF. CDR3 bases: TGTGCCTGGGACAGGGGGTCCGGAAACACCATATATTTT. V and J are TRBV30 and TRBJ1-3, with 9 bases aligning to TRBD1. J was trimmed by 4 bases and V by 5 bases; bases with no gene match: 3. From germline, CDR1 is GTSNPN and CDR2 SVGIG (reference sequence). The CDR3 totals 13 residues.

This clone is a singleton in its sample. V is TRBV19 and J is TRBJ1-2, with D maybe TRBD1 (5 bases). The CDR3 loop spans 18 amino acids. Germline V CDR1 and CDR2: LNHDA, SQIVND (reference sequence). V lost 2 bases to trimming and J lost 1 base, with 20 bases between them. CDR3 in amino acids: CASSIPRTRGSFNYGYTF. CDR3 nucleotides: TGTGCCAGTAGTATACCCCGGACAAGGGGATCTTTTAACTATGGCTACACCTTC.

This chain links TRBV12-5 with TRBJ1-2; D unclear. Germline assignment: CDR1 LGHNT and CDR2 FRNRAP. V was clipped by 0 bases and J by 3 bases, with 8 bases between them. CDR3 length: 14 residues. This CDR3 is CASGLVESYYGYTF. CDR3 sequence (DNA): TGTGCTAGTGGTTTGGTAGAGAGTTACTATGGCTACACCTTC.

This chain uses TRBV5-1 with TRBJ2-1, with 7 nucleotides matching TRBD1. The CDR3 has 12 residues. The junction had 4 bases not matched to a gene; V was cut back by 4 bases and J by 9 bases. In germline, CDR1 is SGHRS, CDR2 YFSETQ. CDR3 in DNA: TGCGCCAGCAGCGAGGGGGCATCTGAGCAGTTCTTC. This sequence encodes CASSEGASEQFF.

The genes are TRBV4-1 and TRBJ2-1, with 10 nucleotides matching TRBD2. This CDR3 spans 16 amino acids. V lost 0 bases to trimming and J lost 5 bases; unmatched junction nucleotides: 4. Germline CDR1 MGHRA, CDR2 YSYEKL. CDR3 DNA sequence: TGCGCCAGCAGCCAAGAGAGGACTAGCGGAAACAATGAGCAGTTCTTC. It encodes CASSQERTSGNNEQFF.

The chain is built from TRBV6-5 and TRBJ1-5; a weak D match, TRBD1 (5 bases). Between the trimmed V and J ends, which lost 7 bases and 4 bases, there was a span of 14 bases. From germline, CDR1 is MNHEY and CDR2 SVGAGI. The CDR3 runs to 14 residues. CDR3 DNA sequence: TGTGCCAGCAACCCTGCCAGGGCTAATCAGCCCCAGCATTTT. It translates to CASNPARANQPQHF.

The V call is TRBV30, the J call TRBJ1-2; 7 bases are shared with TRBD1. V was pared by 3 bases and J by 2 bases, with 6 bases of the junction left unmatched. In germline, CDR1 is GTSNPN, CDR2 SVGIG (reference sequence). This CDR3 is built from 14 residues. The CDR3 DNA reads TGTGCCTGGAGGAGGACAGGCCTAAACTATGGCTACACCTTC. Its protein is CAWRRTGLNYGYTF.

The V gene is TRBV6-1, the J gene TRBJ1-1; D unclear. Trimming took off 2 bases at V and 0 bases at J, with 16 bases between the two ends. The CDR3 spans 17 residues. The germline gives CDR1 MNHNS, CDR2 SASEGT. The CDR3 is CASSERYAYSLNTEAFF. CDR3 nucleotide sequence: TGTGCCAGCAGTGAAAGGTATGCGTACAGCTTGAACACTGAAGCTTTCTTT.

The CDR3 here is CASSPRTGGELFF. DNA for the CDR3: TGTGCCAGCAGTCCCCGGACAGGCGGGGAGCTGTTTTTT. The chain is built from TRBV27 and TRBJ2-2; TRBD1 matches at 7 bases. This CDR3 has 13 residues. The trim removed 5 bases at V and 7 bases at J, leaving 4 bases unmatched. Germline V lookup: CDR1 MNHEY, CDR2 SMNVEV (reference sequence).

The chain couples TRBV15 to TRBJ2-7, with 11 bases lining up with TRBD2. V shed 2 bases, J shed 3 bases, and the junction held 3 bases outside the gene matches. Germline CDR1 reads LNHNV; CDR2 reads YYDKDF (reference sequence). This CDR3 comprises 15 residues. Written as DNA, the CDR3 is TGTGCCACCAGCAGAACAACTAGCGGGAGCTACGAGCAGTACGTC. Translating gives CATSRTTSGSYEQYV.

The CDR3 nucleotides read TGTGCCAGCTCACCAGTTTCCCCGGGGACCGGGGAGCTGTTTTTT. Amino acids: CASSPVSPGTGELFF. The chain has TRBV18 and TRBJ2-2; possible D gene TRBD2, 5 bases. Trimming removed 2 bases from V and 5 bases from J, with 12 bases in between. The CDR3 covers 15 residues. Germline CDR1 reads KGHSH; CDR2 reads LQKENI.

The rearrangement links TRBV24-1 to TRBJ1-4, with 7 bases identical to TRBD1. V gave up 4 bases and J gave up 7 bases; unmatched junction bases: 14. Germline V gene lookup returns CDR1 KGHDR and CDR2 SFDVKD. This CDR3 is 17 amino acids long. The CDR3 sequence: CATSEGGTGERTEKLFF. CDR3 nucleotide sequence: TGTGCCACCAGTGAGGGGGGAACAGGGGAGCGAACTGAAAAACTGTTTTTT.

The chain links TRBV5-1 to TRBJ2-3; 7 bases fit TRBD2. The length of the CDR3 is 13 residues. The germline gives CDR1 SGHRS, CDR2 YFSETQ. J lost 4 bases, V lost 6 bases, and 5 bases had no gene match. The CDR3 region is CASKASGADTQYF. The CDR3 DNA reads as TGCGCCAGCAAGGCTAGCGGTGCAGATACGCAGTATTTT.

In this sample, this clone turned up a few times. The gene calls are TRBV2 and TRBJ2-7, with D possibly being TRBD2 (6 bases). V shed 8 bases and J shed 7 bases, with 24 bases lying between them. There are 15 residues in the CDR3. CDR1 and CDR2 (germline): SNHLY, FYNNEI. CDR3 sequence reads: CASLRMAGSFAEQYF. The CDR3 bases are TGTGCCAGCTTACGGATGGCGGGGTCGTTTGCGGAGCAGTACTTC.

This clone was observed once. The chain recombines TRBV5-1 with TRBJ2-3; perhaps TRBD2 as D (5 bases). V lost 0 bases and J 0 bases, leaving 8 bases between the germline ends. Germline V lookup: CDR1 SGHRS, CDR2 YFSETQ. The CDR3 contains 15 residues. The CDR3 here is CASSLDGSSTDTQYF. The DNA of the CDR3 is TGCGCCAGCAGCTTGGATGGGAGTAGCACAGATACGCAGTATTTT.